This record concerns one T cell receptor beta chain sequence. The antigen this receptor binds is unknown. No much larger clone exists at a distance of one base, and base qualities are not known. This record belongs to a study of CD8+ T cells in alopecia areata (dated by TCRdb to 2016 to 2018). With respect to the entire study: The treated patients, all with moderate-to-severe alopecia areata, were enrolled in an open-label pilot trial of oral tofacitinib given at 5 to 10 mg twice daily. TCRbeta CDR3 regions were amplified by immunoSEQ multiplex PCR using 35 Vbeta forward and 13 Jbeta reverse primers. Tofacitinib was administered for 6 to 18 months, and 6 months of follow-up off drug were then conducted to assess delayed response and recurrence. The study used high-throughput TCRbeta sequencing to examine T cell clonal expansion in alopecia areata, in both the C3H/HeJ mouse model and human patients. RNA came from the PAXgene miRNA kit for fixed scalp, the miRNeasy kit for PBMCs, and the RNeasy kit for mouse skin. On the human side, TCRbeta sequencing was run on scalp tissue and on sorted CD4+ and CD8+ peripheral blood T cells from healthy controls and from alopecia areata patients with either patchy or totalis/universalis disease. Biopsies were taken from tofacitinib-treated patients at baseline and again at 4 and 24 weeks into treatment, and several of those patients also had a later scalp biopsy. Scalp clonality was compared across normal scalp (n=4), patchy alopecia areata scalp (n=8), and alopecia totalis/universalis scalp (n=8).

Points the paper makes about the study in general: Unlike mouse skin, which is dominated by gammadelta T cells, normal human skin has resident alphabeta T cells that are also sequenced, and this complicates analysis of the scalp TCR repertoire. Compared with mice, TCR sequences shared between patients were less clear, possibly partly because of HLA diversity across the patient population. Compared with normal scalp, lesional scalp had higher clonality and more expanded CD8+ clones, particularly in alopecia totalis/universalis, a pattern that suggests antigenic drive.

A distance of 16 bases separates the germline ends of V and J, which lose 7 bases and 6 bases respectively. The CDR3 goes from the cysteine to the phenylalanine over 12 residues. Kept here is only the CDR3 DNA, which spans 36 bases and is read in frame from base 1. The germline V gene supplies CDR1 SQVTM and CDR2 ANQGSEA. The time point label corresponds to: baseline before oral tofacitinib. Lesional scalp punch biopsies and peripheral blood were obtained from alopecia areata patients. PBMCs were separated by density centrifugation and stained for CD3, CD4 and CD8, after which CD4+ and CD8+ T cells were sorted on a FACSAria. The library was built by means of the immunoSEQ multiplex PCR assay. For TCR sequencing, RNA was extracted from every sample and reverse transcribed into cDNA to serve as template. SuperScript III was used for first-strand cDNA synthesis, primed with a 2:1 mix of oligo-dT and random hexamers. A synthetic immune receptor repertoire was used to gauge amplification bias, and whatever bias remained was removed computationally. As for the authors' bioinformatics: Raw reads were preprocessed for error removal, and CDR3 was defined according to IMGT conventions as running from the conserved cysteine to phenylalanine. Clonality was calculated as 1 minus Shannon entropy normalized by log2 of the number of productive unique TCRs. Whether scalp clones were CD4 or CD8 was inferred by matching scalp TCRbeta sequences against CD4 and CD8 repertoires sorted from blood. Here the immuneACCESS table is served through TCRdb, limited to in-frame sequences with V and J called. Missing clones are a known gap in these copies; in checked studies unresolved V genes cover under half, and the rest lacks a known reason. V and J calls and clone size are given by that table; D and trimming were obtained from the DNA. This sample comprises 200,000 to 250,000 clones, around 62% of them detected only once. More than 0.4% of the sample lies in the top ten.

The rearrangement joined TRBV29-1 to TRBJ2-7, with a tentative D gene TRBD2 over 5 matching bases. Sequenced material: CD4+ T cells sorted from blood, taken at week 0. This TCR was recovered from a human donor with alopecia areata. The DNA sequence is TGCAGCGCCCAACCCGGGAACGGCGAGCAGTACTTC. The translation is CSAQPGNGEQYF.